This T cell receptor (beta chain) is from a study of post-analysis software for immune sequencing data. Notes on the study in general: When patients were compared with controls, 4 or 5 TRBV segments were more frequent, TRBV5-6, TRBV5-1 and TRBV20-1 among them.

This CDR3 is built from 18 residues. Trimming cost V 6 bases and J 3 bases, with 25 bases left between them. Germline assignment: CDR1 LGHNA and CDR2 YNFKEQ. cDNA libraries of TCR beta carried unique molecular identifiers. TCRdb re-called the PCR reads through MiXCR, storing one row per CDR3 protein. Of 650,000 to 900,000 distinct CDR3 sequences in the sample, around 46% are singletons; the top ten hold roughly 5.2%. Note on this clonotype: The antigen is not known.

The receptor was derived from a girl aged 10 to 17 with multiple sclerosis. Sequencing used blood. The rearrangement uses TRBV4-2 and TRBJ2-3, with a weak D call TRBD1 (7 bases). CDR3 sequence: CASSQGDRGAFKTDTQYF. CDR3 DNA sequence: TGTGCCAGCAGTCAGGGGGATAGGGGGGCGTTTAAGACAGATACGCAGTATTTT.